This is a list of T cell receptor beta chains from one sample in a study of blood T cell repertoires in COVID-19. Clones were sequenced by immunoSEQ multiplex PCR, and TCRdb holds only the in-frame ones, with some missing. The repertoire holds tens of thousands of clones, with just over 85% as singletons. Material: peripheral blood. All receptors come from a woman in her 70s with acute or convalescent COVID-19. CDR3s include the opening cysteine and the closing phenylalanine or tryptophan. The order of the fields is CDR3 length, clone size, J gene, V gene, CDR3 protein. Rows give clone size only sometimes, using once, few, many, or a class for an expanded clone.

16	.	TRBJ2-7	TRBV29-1	CSVGIPRGGHSYEQYF
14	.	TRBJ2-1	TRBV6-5	CASRGPGGLNEQFF
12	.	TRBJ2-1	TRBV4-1	CASGPGEGEQFF
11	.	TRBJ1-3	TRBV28	CASSSGTSIYF
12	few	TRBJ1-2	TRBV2	CASSERDLGYTF
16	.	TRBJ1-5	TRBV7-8	CASSPRTSRANQPQHF
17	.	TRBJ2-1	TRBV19	CASSIVPSGSSYNEQFF
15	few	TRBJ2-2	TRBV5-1	CASSRQGGDSGELFF
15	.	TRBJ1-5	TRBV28	CASSLGEGGWQPQHF
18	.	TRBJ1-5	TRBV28	CASSFPTGDAYGNQPQHF
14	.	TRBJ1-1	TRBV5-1	CASSPGGGNTEAFF
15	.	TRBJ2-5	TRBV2	CASSPTGAGLETQYF
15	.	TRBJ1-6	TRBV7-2	CASSARQGVNSPLHF
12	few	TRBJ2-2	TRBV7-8	CASSSPGGELFF
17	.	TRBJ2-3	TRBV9	CASSVSPRQGTTDTQYF
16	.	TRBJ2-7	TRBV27	CASSPTGLAVPYEQYF
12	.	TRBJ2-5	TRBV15	CATSRQKETQYF
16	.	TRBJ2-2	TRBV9	CASSEEVASGTGELFF
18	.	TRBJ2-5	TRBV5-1	CASSEYPGSGGGRKTQYF
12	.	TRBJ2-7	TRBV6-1	CASSDPGAEQYF
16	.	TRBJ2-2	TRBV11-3	CASSLVAGALPGELFF
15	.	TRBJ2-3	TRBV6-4	CASSSSGRAGDTQYF
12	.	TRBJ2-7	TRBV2	CASSESVGGRYF
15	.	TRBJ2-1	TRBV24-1	CATSFGLAGGDEQFF
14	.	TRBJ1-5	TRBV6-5	CASSLGGSNQPQHF
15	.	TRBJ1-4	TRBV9	CASSAAGATNEKLFF
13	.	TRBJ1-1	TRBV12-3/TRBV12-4	CASSLGRRGLAFF
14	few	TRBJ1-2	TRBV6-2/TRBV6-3	CASSYTGGKSGYTF
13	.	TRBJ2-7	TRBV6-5	CASRAGGAYEQYF
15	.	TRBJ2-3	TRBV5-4	CASSLTGGRADTQYF
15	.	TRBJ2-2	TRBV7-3	CASSETGGRTGELFF
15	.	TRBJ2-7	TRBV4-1	CASSLGTSGRYEQYF
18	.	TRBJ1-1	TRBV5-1	CASSGPGDRGFRNTEAFF
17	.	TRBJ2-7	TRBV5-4	CASSTPPDGQSSYEQYF
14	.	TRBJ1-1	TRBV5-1	CASSLGPTVAEAFF
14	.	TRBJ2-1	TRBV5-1	CASSAGTSHNEQFF
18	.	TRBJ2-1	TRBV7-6	CASSLDINLSGRGNEQFF
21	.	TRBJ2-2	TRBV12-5	CASGLVKQGYSLAGVSGELFF
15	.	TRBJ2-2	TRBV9	CASSVGLAGTGELFF
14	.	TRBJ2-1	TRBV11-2	CASSLVRGGNEQFF
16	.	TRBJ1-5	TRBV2	CASSEILAGSNQPQHF
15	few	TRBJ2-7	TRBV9	CASSAGTGGFYEQYF
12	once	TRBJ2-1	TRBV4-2	CASSLQNNEQFF
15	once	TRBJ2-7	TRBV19	CASSITGGSSNEQYF
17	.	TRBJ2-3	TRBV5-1	CASSFGGTSGSTDTQYF
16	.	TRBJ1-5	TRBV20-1	CSASRHPDPGRVPQHF
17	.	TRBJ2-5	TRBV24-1	CATSDLSVNSGQETQYF
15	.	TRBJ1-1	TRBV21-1	CASSAEAGRPTEAFF
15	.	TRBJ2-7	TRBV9	CASSVAPGQDYEQYF
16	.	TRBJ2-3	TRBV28	CASSTPTRTSTDTQYF
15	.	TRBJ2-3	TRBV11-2	CASSLIWGRTDTQYF
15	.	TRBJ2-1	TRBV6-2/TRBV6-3	CASSYSRGNVPKQFF
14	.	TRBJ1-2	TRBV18	CASSPGGVGYGYTF
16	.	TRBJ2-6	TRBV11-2	CASSTRQGSGANVLTF
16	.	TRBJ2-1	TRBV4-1	CASSQRTSATYNEQFF
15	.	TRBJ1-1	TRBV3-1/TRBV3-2	CASSSAPYINTEAFF
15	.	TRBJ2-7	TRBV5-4	CASSQEPDTLYEQYF